This TCR beta chain came from a study of CD8 T cells in ankylosing spondylitis. This CDR3 has 14 residues. In germline, CDR1 is SGDLS, CDR2 YYNGEE. V lost 5 bases, J lost 7 bases, and 9 bases stayed unmatched. TCRdb passed the 5' RACE reads through MiXCR, listing each CDR3 protein once. The sample has 39,000 or so distinct CDR3 sequences, less than 4% seen once; the top ten hold 2.5% to 3%. Study-level findings and limits: Researchers reportedly found disease-linked clones significantly enriched in matched ankylosing spondylitis synovial fluid. A CD8+ phenotype characterized the disease-linked clones, which were relatively rare in peripheral blood.

This clonotype was detected many times. Its antigen remains unidentified. The receptor was isolated from a male donor with ankylosing spondylitis or in good health (not recorded which). The sample consisted of blood, either unsorted or a sorted T cell fraction (not recorded which). The J gene is TRBJ2-1, the V gene TRBV9, with 7 bases identical to TRBD1. The CDR3: CASSNDQGVNEQFF. The CDR3 nucleotides are TGTGCCAGCAGTAACGACCAGGGGGTTAATGAGCAGTTCTTC.